Listed below are T cell receptor beta chains from one sample, sequenced in a study of shared clonotypes between healthy human individuals. TCRdb keeps only in-frame clones here, not all; method: immunoSEQ multiplex PCR. Among under 600,000 clones listed, less than 98% were seen once. Sequenced material: naive CD4+ T cells sorted from blood. The receptors derive from a woman in her 30s in good health. The CDR3 runs from the conserved cysteine through the conserved F or W.

j_gene	v_gene	CDR3aa
TRBJ1-2	TRBV19	CASRLPGDYGYTF
TRBJ2-7	TRBV28	CASSFLQGPEQYF
TRBJ2-1	TRBV19	CASKSGKPNEQFF
TRBJ2-3	TRBV5-1	CASSLGAGVKDTQYF
TRBJ2-1	TRBV5-4	CASSFPGLPNEQFF
TRBJ2-1	TRBV7-3	CASSADTSAYYNEQFF
TRBJ2-1	TRBV6-5	CASSYSRELYNEQFF
TRBJ1-2	TRBV5-1	CASSLDGGPVNYGYTF
TRBJ2-2	TRBV6-1	CASTDGPTRSGELFF
TRBJ2-3	TRBV27	CASSWRRGRGDTQYF
TRBJ2-1	TRBV20-1	CSARDLNEQFF
TRBJ1-2	TRBV7-9	CASSLGGAVYGYTF
TRBJ1-4	TRBV10-3	CAISATGQPNEKLFF
TRBJ1-1	TRBV29-1	CSVGAGNTEAFF
TRBJ1-1	TRBV7-2	CASSFSGTRLEAFF
TRBJ2-7	TRBV10-1	CASSESRVLDEQYF
TRBJ2-7	TRBV18	CASSPPSSTYEQYF
TRBJ1-6	TRBV9	CASSVMDTGRSPLHF
TRBJ1-2	TRBV20-1	CSASGVVFVTF
TRBJ2-1	TRBV9	CASGFGTSHYNEQFF
TRBJ1-5	TRBV30	CAWSPYSGQGIGQPQHF
TRBJ2-2	TRBV6-1	CASRRQGARTGELFF
TRBJ2-7	TRBV10-2	CASSGGQETYEQYF
TRBJ2-1	TRBV19	CASSNRQGAYEQFF
TRBJ2-7	TRBV15	CATSRGTQGAEKKQYF
TRBJ2-7	TRBV28	CASSDGQGTWSYEQYF